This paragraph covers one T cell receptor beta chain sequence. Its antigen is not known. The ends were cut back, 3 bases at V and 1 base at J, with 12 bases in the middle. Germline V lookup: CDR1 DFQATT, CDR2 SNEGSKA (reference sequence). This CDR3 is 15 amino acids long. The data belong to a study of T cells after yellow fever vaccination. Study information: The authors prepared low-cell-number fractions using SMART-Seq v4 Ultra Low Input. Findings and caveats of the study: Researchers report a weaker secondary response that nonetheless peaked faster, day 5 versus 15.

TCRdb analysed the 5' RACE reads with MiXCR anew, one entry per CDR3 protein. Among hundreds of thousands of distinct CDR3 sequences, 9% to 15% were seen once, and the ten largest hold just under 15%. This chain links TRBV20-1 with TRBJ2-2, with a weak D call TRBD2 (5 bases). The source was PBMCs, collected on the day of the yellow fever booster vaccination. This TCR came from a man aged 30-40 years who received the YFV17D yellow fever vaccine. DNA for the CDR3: TGCAGTGCTAGGGGCGGGTCTCGGAACACCGGGGAGCTGTTTTTT. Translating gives CSARGGSRNTGELFF.